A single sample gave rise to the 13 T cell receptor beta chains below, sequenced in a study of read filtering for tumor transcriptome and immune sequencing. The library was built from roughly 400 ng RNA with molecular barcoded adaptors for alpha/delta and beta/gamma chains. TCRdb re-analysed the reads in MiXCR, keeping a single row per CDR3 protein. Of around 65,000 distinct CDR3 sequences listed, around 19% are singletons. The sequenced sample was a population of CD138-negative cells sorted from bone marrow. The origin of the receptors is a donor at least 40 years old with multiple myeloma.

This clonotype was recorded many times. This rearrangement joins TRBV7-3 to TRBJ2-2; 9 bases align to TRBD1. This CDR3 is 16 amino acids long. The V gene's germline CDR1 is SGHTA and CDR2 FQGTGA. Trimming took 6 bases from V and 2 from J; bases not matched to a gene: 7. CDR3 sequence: CASRIEGQGNTGELFF. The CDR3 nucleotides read TGTGCCAGCAGAATAGAGGGACAGGGCAACACCGGGGAGCTGTTTTTT.

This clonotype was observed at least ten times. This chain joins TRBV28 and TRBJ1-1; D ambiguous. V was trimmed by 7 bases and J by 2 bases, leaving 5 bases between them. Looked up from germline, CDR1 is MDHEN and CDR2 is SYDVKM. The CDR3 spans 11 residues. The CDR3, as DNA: TGTGCCAGCATTGGCAACACTGAAGCTTTCTTT. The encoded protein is CASIGNTEAFF.

The CDR3 nucleotides read TGTGCCAGTAGTATTAACTCGAAAAGCAATCAGCCCCAGCATTTT. As protein: CASSINSKSNQPQHF. The chain uses TRBV19 and TRBJ1-5; no clear D. Germline V lookup: CDR1 LNHDA, CDR2 SQIVND (reference sequence). The length of the CDR3 is 15 residues. Deletions cut 3 bases from V and 1 base from J, with 10 bases between.

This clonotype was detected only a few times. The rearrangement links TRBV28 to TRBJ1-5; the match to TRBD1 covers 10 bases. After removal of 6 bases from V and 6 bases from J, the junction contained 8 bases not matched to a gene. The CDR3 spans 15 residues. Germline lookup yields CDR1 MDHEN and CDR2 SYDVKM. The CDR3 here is CASRQTGGYGQPQHF. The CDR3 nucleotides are TGTGCCAGCAGACAGACAGGGGGCTATGGTCAGCCCCAGCATTTT.

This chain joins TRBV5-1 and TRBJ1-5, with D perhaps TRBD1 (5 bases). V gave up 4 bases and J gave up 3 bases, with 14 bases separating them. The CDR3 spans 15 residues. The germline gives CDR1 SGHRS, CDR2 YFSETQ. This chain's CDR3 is CASSPLGGINQPQHF. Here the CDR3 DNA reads TGCGCCAGCAGCCCCCTGGGGGGGATCAATCAGCCCCAGCATTTT.

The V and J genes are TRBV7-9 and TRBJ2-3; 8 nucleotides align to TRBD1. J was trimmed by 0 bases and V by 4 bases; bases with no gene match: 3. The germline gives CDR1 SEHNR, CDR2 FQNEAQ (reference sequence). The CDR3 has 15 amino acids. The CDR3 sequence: CASSSRTGSTDTQYF. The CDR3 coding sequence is TGTGCCAGCAGCTCACGGACAGGGAGCACAGATACGCAGTATTTT.

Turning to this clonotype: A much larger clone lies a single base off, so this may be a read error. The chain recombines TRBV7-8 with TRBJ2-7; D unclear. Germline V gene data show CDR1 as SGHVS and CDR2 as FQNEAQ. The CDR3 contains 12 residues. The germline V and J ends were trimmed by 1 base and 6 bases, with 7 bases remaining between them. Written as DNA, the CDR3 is TGTGCCAGCAGCTTAGATGGTATCGAGCAGTACTTC. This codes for CASSLDGIEQYF. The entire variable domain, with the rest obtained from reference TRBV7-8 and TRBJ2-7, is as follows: GAGVSQSPRYKVAKRGQDVALRCDPISGHVSLFWYQQALGQGPEFLTYFQNEAQLDKSGLPSDRFFAERPEGSVSTLKIQRTQQEDSAVYLCASSLDGIEQYFGPGTRLTVT.

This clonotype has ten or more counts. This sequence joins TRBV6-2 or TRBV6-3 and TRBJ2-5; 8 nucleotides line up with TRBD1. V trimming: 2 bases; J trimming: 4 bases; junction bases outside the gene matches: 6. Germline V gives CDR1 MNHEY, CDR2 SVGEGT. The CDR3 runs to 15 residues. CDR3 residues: CASSYDGQGRETQYF. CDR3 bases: TGTGCCAGCAGTTACGACGGACAGGGTCGAGAGACCCAGTACTTC.

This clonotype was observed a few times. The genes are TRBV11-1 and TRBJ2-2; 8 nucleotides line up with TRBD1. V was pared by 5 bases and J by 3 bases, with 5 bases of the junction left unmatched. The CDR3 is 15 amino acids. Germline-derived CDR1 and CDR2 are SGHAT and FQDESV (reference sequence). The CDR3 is CASSGDRSYTGELFF. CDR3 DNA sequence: TGTGCCAGCAGCGGGGACAGGTCGTACACCGGGGAGCTGTTTTTT.

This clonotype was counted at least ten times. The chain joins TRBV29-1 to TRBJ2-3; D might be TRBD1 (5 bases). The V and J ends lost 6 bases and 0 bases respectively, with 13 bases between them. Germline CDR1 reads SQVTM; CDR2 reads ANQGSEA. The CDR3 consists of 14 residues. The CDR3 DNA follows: TGCAGCGTCCGGACATTTACTAGCACAGATACGCAGTATTTT. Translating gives CSVRTFTSTDTQYF.

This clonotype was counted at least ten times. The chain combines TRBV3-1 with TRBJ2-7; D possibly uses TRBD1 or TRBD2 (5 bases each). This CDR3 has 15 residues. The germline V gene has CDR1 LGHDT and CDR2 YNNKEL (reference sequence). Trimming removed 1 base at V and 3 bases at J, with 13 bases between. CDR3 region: CASSQGDPMFYEQYF. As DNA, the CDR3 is TGTGCCAGCAGCCAAGGGGACCCTATGTTCTACGAGCAGTACTTC.

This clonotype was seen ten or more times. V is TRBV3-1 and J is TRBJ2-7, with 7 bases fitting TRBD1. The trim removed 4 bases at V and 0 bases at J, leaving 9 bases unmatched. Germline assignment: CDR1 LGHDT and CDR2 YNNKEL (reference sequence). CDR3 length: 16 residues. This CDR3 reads CASSPIGGFSSYEQYF. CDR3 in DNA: TGTGCCAGCAGCCCAATAGGGGGCTTTAGCTCCTACGAGCAGTACTTC.

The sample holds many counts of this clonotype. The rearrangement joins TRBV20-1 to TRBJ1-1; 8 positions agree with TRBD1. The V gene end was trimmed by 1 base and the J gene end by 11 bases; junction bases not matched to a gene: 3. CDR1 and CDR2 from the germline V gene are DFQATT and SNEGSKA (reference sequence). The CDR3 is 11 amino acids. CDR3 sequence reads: CSARGTGHAFF. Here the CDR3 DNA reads TGCAGTGCTAGAGGGACAGGGCATGCTTTCTTT.